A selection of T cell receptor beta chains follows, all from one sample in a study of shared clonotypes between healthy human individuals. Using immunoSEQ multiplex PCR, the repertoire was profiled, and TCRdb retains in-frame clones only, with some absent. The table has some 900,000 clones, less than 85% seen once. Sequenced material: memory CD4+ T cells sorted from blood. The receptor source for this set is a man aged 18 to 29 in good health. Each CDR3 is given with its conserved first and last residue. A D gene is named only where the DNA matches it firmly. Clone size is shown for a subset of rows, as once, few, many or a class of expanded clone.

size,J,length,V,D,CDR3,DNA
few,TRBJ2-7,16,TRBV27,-,CASSLGWDMRSYEQYF,TGTGCCAGCAGTTTAGGGTGGGACATGCGCTCCTACGAGCAGTACTTC
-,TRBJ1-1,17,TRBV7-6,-,CASSQYPDRGVGTEAFF,TGTGCCAGCAGCCAATACCCAGATAGGGGAGTCGGCACTGAAGCTTTCTTT
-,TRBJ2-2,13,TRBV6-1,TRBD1,CASRGQHTGELFF,TGTGCCAGCAGGGGACAGCACACCGGGGAGCTGTTTTTT
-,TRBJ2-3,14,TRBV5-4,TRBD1,CASSPRTGRHTQYF,TGTGCCAGCAGCCCCAGGACAGGGAGGCATACGCAGTATTTT
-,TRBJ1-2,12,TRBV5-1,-,CASSIANYGYTF,TGCGCCAGCAGCATAGCCAACTATGGCTACACCTTC
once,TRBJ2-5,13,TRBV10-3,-,CATQVNLEETQYF,TGTGCCACTCAGGTAAACCTAGAAGAGACCCAGTACTTC
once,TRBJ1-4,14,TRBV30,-,CAWSKRQGDEKLFF,TGTGCCTGGAGTAAAAGGCAGGGCGATGAAAAACTGTTTTTT
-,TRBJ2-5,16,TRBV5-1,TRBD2,CASSLGASGRLETQYF,TGCGCCAGCAGCTTGGGGGCTAGCGGTCGTTTAGAGACCCAGTACTTC
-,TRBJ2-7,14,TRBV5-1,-,CASSLQPGSYEQYF,TGCGCCAGCAGCTTGCAGCCAGGTTCCTACGAGCAGTACTTC
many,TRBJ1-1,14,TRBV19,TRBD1,CASKGRGQGHEAFF,TGTGCCAGCAAAGGGAGGGGACAGGGCCATGAAGCTTTCTTT
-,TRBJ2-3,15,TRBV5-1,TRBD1,CASSPGQGSTDTQYF,TGCGCCAGCAGCCCAGGACAGGGGAGCACAGATACGCAGTATTTT
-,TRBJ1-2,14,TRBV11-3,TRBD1,CASSPRDSPYGYTF,TGTGCCAGCAGCCCCCGGGACAGCCCCTATGGCTACACCTTC
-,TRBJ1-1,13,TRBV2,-,CASSQDSNTEAFF,TGTGCCAGCAGCCAAGACAGTAACACTGAAGCTTTCTTT
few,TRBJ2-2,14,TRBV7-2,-,CASSLDSNTGELFF,TGTGCCAGCAGCTTAGACAGTAACACCGGGGAGCTGTTTTTT
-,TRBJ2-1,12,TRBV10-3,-,CAISDWGNEQFF,TGTGCCATCAGTGATTGGGGAAATGAGCAGTTCTTC
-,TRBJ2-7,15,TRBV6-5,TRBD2,CASRISGKGSYEQYF,TGTGCCAGCAGGATTAGCGGGAAGGGCTCCTACGAGCAGTACTTC
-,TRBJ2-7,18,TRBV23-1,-,CASSQSRGLPWSSYEQYF,TGCGCCAGCAGTCAATCAAGGGGGTTGCCTTGGAGCTCCTACGAGCAGTACTTC
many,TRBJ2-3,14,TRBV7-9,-,CASPPGPHTDTQYF,TGTGCCAGCCCCCCCGGCCCCCACACAGATACGCAGTATTTT
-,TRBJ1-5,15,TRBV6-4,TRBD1,CASSDPDRGLGPQHF,TGTGCCAGCAGTGACCCCGACAGGGGGCTCGGGCCCCAGCATTTT
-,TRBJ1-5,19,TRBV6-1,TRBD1,CASSEAPVIGTASNQPQHF,TGTGCCAGCAGTGAAGCGCCGGTGATAGGGACAGCGAGCAATCAGCCCCAGCATTTT
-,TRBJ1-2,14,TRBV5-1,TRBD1,CASSSSGTAYGYTF,TGCGCCAGCAGCTCGAGCGGGACAGCCTATGGCTACACCTTC
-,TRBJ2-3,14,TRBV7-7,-,CASSPGTSTDTQYF,TGTGCTAGCAGCCCTGGGACAAGCACAGATACGCAGTATTTT
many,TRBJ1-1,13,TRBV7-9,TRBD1,CASIGTGWTEAFF,TGTGCCAGCATCGGGACAGGATGGACTGAAGCTTTCTTT
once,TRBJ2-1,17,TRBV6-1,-,CASSESGMSSSYNEQFF,TGTGCCAGCAGTGAATCAGGGATGTCGAGCTCCTACAATGAGCAGTTCTTC
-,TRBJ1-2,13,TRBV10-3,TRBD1,CATEGQGMISYTF,TGTGCCACTGAGGGACAGGGGATGATTAGCTACACCTTC
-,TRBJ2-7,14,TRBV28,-,CASRLSGTYGEQYF,TGTGCCAGCAGACTCAGCGGTACCTACGGGGAGCAGTACTTC
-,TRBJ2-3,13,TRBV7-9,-,CASSLGTTDTQYF,TGTGCCAGCAGCCTCGGGACCACAGATACGCAGTATTTT
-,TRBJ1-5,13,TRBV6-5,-,CASRLLANQPQHF,TGTGCCAGCAGACTCCTAGCTAATCAGCCCCAGCATTTT
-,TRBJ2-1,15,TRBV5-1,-,CASSWLPSTDNEQFF,TGCGCCAGCAGCTGGCTGCCATCCACGGACAATGAGCAGTTCTTC
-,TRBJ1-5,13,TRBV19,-,CASSTQGGQPQHF,TGTGCCAGTAGTACGCAGGGTGGCCAGCCCCAGCATTTT
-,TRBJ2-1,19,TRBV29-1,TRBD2,CSVDQKSGGTSASYNEQFF,TGCAGCGTTGATCAAAAGTCAGGGGGGACTAGCGCTTCCTACAATGAGCAGTTCTTC
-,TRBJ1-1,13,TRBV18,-,CASQIPGAPEAFF,TGTGCCAGCCAAATTCCAGGGGCGCCTGAAGCTTTCTTT
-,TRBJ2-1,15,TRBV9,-,CASSPSPSSYNEQFF,TGTGCCAGCAGCCCTTCTCCGAGCTCCTACAATGAGCAGTTCTTC
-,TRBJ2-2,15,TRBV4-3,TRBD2,CASSPVRLAAGELFF,TGCGCCAGCAGCCCCGTCCGGCTAGCGGCCGGGGAGCTGTTTTTT
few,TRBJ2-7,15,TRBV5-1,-,CASSLGDSANYEQYF,TGCGCCAGCAGCTTAGGGGACTCTGCAAATTACGAGCAGTACTTC
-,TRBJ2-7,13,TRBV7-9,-,CASSYPGRYEQYF,TGTGCCAGCAGCTATCCGGGCCGCTACGAGCAGTACTTC